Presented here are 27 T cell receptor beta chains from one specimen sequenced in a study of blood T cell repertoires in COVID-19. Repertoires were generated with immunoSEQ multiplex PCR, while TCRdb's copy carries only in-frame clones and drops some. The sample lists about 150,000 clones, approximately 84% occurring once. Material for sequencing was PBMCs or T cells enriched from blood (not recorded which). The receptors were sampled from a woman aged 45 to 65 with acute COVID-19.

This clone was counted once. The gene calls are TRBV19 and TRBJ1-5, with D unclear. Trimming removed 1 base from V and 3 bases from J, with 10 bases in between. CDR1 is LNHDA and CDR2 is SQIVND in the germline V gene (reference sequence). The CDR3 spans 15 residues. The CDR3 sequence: CASSIGPGFNQPQHF. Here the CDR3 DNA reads TGTGCCAGTAGTATAGGGCCGGGATTCAATCAGCCCCAGCATTTT. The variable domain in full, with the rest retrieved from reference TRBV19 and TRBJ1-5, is DGGITQSPKYLFRKEGQNVTLSCEQNLNHDAMYWYRQDPGQGLRLIYYSQIVNDFQKGDIAEGYSVSREKKESFPLTVTSAQKNPTAFYLCASSIGPGFNQPQHFGDGTRLSIL.

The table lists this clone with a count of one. CDR3 nucleotides: TGTGCCAGCAGAAATCAGGGCAGTGAGTCACCCCTCCACTTT. Translating gives CASRNQGSESPLHF. This chain connects TRBV3-1 (or the pseudogene TRBV3-2) to TRBJ1-6; D possibly corresponds to TRBD1 (5 bases). The CDR3 covers 14 residues. Per the germline V gene, CDR1 is LGHDT and CDR2 is YNNKEL (reference sequence). V lost 6 bases and J 10 bases, leaving 16 bases between the germline ends.

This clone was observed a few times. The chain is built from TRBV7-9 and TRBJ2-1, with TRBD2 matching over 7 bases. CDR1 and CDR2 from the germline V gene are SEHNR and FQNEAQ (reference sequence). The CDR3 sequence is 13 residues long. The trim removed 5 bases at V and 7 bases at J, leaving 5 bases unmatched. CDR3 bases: TGTGCCAGCAGCCGCGGACTAGAGAATGAGCAGTTCTTC. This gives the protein CASSRGLENEQFF.

In DNA, the CDR3 is TGTGCCACCAGTTCCCAGGGGGCGAACACCGGGGAGCTGTTTTTT. It specifies CATSSQGANTGELFF. The V call is TRBV24-1, the J call TRBJ2-2, with 7 bases identical to TRBD1. The CDR3 is made up of 15 amino acids. J gave up 0 bases and V 6 bases, and 3 bases lay outside the gene matches. CDR1 is KGHDR, CDR2 SFDVKD, per germline.

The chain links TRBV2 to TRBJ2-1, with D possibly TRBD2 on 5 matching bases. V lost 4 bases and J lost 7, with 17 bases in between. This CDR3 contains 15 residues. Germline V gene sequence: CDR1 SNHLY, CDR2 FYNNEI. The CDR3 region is CASSGASFGLNEQFF. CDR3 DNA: TGTGCCAGCAGTGGGGCTAGCTTCGGACTTAATGAGCAGTTCTTC.

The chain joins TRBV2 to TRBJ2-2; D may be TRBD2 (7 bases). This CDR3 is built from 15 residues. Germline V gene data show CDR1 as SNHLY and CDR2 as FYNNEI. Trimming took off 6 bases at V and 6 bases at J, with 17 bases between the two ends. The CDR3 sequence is CASSSLAGAAGELFF. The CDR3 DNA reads TGTGCCAGCAGCTCGCTGGCGGGGGCGGCCGGGGAGCTGTTTTTT.

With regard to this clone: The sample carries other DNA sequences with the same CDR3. The CDR3 reads CASSLDRYEQYF. CDR3 coding DNA: TGTGCCAGCAGCTTGGACAGGTACGAGCAGTACTTC. V is TRBV11-2 and J is TRBJ2-7; 7 bases are shared with TRBD1. Trimming at V came to 3 bases and at J to 4 bases, leaving 0 bases not matched to a gene. This CDR3 contains 12 residues. Germline V lookup: CDR1 SGHAT, CDR2 FQNNGV.

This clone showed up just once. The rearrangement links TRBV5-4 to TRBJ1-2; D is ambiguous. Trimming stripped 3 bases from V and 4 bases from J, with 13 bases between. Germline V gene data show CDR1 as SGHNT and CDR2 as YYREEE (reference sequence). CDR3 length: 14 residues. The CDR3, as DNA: TGTGCCAGCAGCTCAGAGGGCGGCTCCTATGGCTACACCTTC. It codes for CASSSEGGSYGYTF.

CDR3 coding DNA: TGTGCCAGCAGTCCGTCACATATTTACGAGCAGTACTTC. It specifies CASSPSHIYEQYF. The chain links TRBV27 to TRBJ2-7; D is ambiguous. The CDR3 sequence is 13 residues long. The germline gives CDR1 MNHEY, CDR2 SMNVEV (reference sequence). V shed 5 bases and J shed 4 bases, with 12 bases lying between them.

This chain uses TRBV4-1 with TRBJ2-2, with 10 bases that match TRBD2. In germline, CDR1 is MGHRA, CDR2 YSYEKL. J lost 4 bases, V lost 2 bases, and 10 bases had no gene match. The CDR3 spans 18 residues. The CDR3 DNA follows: TGCGCCAGCAGCCAAACACGAGCGGGAGGGCTTGGCACCGGGGAGCTGTTTTTT. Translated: CASSQTRAGGLGTGELFF.

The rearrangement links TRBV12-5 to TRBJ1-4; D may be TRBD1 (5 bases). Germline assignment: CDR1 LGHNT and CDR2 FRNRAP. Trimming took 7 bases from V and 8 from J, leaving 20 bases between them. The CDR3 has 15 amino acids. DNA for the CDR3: TGTGCTAGTGCTCCACGTGGGGCCCTTGGGGAAAAACTGTTTTTT. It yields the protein CASAPRGALGEKLFF.

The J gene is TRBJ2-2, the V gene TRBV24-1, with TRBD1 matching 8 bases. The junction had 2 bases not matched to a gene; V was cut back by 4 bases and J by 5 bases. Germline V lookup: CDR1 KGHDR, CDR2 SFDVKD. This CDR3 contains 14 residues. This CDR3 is CATSEDRETGELFF. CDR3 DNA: TGTGCCACCAGTGAGGACAGGGAAACCGGGGAGCTGTTTTTT.

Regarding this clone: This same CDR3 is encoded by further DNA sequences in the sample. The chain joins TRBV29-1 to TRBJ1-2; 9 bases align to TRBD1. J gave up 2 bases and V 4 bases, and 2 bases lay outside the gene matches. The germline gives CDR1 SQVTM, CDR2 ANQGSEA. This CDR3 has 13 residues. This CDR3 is CSVAGQGNYGYTF. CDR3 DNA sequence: TGCAGCGTTGCGGGACAGGGAAACTATGGCTACACCTTC.

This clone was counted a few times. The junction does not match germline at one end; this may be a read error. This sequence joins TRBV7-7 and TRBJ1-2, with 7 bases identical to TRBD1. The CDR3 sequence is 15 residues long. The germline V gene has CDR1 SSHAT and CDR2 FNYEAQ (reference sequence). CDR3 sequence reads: CASSYPGQNNYGYTF. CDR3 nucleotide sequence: TGTGCTAGCAGCTATCCGGGACAGAATAACTATGGCTACACCTTC.

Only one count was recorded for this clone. The CDR3, as DNA: TGTGCCAGCAGCAGACCGGGACAGGGGGAGCCCTATGGCTACACCTTC. It translates to CASSRPGQGEPYGYTF. The chain links TRBV28 to TRBJ1-2; 11 nucleotides align to TRBD1. Germline V gives CDR1 MDHEN, CDR2 SYDVKM. V lost 6 bases, J lost 4 bases, and 10 bases stayed unmatched. The CDR3 runs 16 residues.

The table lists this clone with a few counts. For the CDR3, the DNA is TGTGCCACCAGCAGGAGAGCTAGCGGTTCTAGCACAGATACGCAGTATTTT. This encodes CATSRRASGSSTDTQYF. The V call is TRBV15, the J call TRBJ2-3; TRBD2 agrees at 7 bases. The V gene's germline CDR1 is LNHNV and CDR2 YYDKDF (reference sequence). CDR3 length: 17 residues. The ends lost 3 bases at V and 0 bases at J; junction bases unmatched: 9.

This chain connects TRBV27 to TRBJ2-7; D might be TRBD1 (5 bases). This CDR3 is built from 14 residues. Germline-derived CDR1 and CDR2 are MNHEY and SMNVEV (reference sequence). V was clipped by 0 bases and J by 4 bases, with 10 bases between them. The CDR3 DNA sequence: TGTGCCAGCAGTTTATCGCTCAGGGCGTACGAGCAGTACTTC. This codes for CASSLSLRAYEQYF.

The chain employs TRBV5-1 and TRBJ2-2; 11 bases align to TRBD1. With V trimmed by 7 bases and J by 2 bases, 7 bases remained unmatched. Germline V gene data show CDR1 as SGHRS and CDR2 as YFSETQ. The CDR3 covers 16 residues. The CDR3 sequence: CASEQGTGGNTGELFF. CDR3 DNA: TGCGCCAGCGAGCAAGGGACAGGGGGAAACACCGGGGAGCTGTTTTTT.

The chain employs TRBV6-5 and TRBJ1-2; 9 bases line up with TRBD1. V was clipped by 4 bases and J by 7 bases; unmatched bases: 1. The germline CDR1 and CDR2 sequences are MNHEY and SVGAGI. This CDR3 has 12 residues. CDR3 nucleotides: TGTGCCAGCAGTTGGGACAGGGCTGGCTACACCTTC. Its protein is CASSWDRAGYTF.

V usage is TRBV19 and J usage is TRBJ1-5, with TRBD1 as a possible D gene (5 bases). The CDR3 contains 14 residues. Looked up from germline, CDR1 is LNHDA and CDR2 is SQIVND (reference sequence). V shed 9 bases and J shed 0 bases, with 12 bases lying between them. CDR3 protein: CASNGGDSNQPQHF. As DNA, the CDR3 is TGTGCCAGCAACGGGGGGGATAGCAATCAGCCCCAGCATTTT.

In DNA form, the CDR3 reads TGTGCCAGCAGCCCCCGGGTGGAGGGGGAGACCCAGTACTTC. Encoded protein: CASSPRVEGETQYF. The chain is built from TRBV7-6 and TRBJ2-5; TRBD2 is a possible D gene (6 bases). In germline, CDR1 is SGHVS, CDR2 FNYEAQ. V was trimmed by 5 bases and J by 5 bases, leaving 15 bases between them. The CDR3 extends over 14 amino acids.

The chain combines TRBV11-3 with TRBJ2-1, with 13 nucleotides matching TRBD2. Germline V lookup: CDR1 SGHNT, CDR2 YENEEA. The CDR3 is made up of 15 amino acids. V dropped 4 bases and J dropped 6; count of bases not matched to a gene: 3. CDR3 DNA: TGTGCCAGCAGCTGGGGACTAGCGGGGTCCAATGAGCAGTTCTTC. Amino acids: CASSWGLAGSNEQFF.

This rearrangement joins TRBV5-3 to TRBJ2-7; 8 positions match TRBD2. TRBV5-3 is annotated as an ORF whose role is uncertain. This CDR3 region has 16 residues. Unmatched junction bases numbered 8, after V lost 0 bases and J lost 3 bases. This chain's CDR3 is CARSLGAAREGYEQYF. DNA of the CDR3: TGTGCCAGAAGCTTGGGGGCTGCCCGGGAGGGCTACGAGCAGTACTTC.

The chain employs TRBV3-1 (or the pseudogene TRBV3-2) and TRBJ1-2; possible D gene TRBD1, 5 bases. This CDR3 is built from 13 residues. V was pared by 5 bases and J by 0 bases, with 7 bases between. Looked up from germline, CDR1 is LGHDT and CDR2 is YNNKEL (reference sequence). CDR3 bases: TGTGCCAGCAGCAGACAGACTAACTATGGCTACACCTTC. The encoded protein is CASSRQTNYGYTF.

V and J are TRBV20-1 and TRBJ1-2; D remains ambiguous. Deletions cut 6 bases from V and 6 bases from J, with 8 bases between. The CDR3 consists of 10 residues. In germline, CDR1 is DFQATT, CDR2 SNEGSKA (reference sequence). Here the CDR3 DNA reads TGCAGTGCCCTAACTAATGGCTACACCTTC. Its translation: CSALTNGYTF.

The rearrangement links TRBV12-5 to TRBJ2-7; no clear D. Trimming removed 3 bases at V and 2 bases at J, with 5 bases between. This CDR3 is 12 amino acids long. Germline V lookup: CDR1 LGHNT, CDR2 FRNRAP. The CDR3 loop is CASGLQTYEQYF. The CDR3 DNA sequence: TGTGCTAGTGGTTTACAGACCTACGAGCAGTACTTC.

The CDR3 spells CASGAPGGSYEQFF. CDR3 sequence (DNA): TGTGCCAGCGGGGCACCAGGGGGCTCATATGAGCAGTTCTTC. The V call is TRBV28, the J call TRBJ2-1, with 8 bases lining up with TRBD1. This CDR3 is 14 amino acids long. V lost 8 bases, J lost 8 bases, and 11 bases stayed unmatched. Germline V gene lookup returns CDR1 MDHEN and CDR2 SYDVKM.